One and the same sample provided the 21 T cell receptor beta chains below, sequenced in a study of glioma-infiltrating T cells after dendritic cell vaccination. Assay: immunoSEQ multiplex PCR; the TCRdb copy retains only in-frame clones and omits some. The sample yields 90,000 to 95,000 clones, 70% to 90% seen once. The time point here: after dendritic cell vaccination, including at tumor progression/relapse. The sequencing here drew on blood, taken after dendritic cell vaccination. The receptor set was obtained from a human donor with glioblastoma.

This clone appeared a few times. The chain is built from TRBV7-2 and TRBJ1-2; 8 nucleotides agree with TRBD1. The CDR3 is 17 residues long. Germline V lookup: CDR1 SGHTA, CDR2 FQGNSA. V lost 2 bases to trimming and J lost 3 bases; unmatched junction nucleotides: 11. Here the CDR3 DNA reads TGTGCCAGCAGCTTAATCCGGATTTTGGACAGGGACTATGGCTACACCTTC. Protein: CASSLIRILDRDYGYTF.

The rearrangement uses TRBV6-1 and TRBJ2-2; maybe TRBD1 (6 bases). Germline lookup yields CDR1 MNHNS and CDR2 SASEGT. This CDR3 region has 15 residues. Trimming pared 1 base from V and 7 bases from J, leaving 13 bases between. The CDR3 DNA sequence: TGTGCCAGCAGTGAAGTAACAGGGTCGGTCGGGGAGCTGTTTTTT. Residues: CASSEVTGSVGELFF.

DNA of the CDR3: TGCGCCAGCAGCTTCGGCGGGACCAACACCGGGGAGCTGTTTTTT. Its protein is CASSFGGTNTGELFF. This chain uses TRBV5-1 with TRBJ2-2, with D tentatively TRBD2 (6 bases). The germline V gene encodes CDR1 SGHRS and CDR2 YFSETQ. The V and J ends lost 2 bases and 2 bases respectively, with 10 bases between them. The CDR3 is made up of 15 amino acids. The full variable domain, with the rest looked up from reference TRBV5-1 and TRBJ2-2, is KAGVTQTPRYLIKTRGQQVTLSCSPISGHRSVSWYQQTPGQGLQFLFEYFSETQRNKGNFPGRFSGRQFSNSRSEMNVSTLELGDSALYLCASSFGGTNTGELFFGEGSRLTVL.

The chain combines TRBV2 with TRBJ2-2; 8 bases fit TRBD1. The CDR3 runs to 15 residues. Germline V CDR1 and CDR2: SNHLY, FYNNEI. J lost 9 bases, V lost 3 bases, and 9 bases had no gene match. The CDR3 DNA reads as TGTGCCAGCAGTGAGGACAGGGAGTTTTTTAGGGAGCTGTTTTTT. It codes for CASSEDREFFRELFF.

Only one count was recorded for this clone. This likely comes from a read error, as the CDR3 has no conserved phenylalanine or tryptophan at its end. The J gene is TRBJ1-3, the V gene TRBV29-1; D unclear. This CDR3 has 14 amino acids. Trimming took off 3 bases at V and 0 bases at J, with 9 bases between the two ends. Germline V gives CDR1 SQVTM, CDR2 ANQGSEA. DNA of the CDR3: TGCAGCGTTGAGAGGGCGAACTCTGGAAACACCATATATCTT. Translated, it gives CSVERANSGNTIYL.

The V call is TRBV5-1, the J call TRBJ2-6; 7 bases fit TRBD1. The V and J ends lost 1 base and 1 base, in that order; junction bases with no gene match: 5. This CDR3 has 17 amino acids. Germline lookup yields CDR1 SGHRS and CDR2 YFSETQ. CDR3 coding DNA: TGCGCCAGCAGCTTGACCGGGACAGCTTCTGGGGCCAACGTCCTGACTTTC. Protein sequence: CASSLTGTASGANVLTF.

The rearrangement uses TRBV9 and TRBJ2-2, with D maybe TRBD2 (5 bases). The germline V gene has CDR1 SGDLS and CDR2 YYNGEE. Trimming pared 4 bases from V and 0 bases from J, leaving 10 bases between. The CDR3 runs to 15 residues. CDR3 nucleotide sequence: TGTGCCAGCAGCACCCGGGGAACGAACACCGGGGAGCTGTTTTTT. Amino acids: CASSTRGTNTGELFF.

V usage is TRBV7-9 and J usage is TRBJ2-3, with 13 positions matching TRBD2. CDR3 length: 15 amino acids. CDR1 and CDR2 from the germline V gene are SEHNR and FQNEAQ (reference sequence). V shed 5 bases, J shed 4 bases, and the junction held 3 bases outside the gene matches. The CDR3 loop is CASSRTSGSADTQYF. The DNA of the CDR3 is TGTGCCAGCAGCAGGACTAGCGGGAGTGCAGATACGCAGTATTTT.

The J gene is TRBJ2-1, the V gene TRBV28, with 11 bases matching TRBD1. Trimming cost V 7 bases and J 9 bases; bases outside gene matches: 8. Germline loops: CDR1 MDHEN, CDR2 SYDVKM. The CDR3 extends over 14 amino acids. Here the CDR3 DNA reads TGTGCCAGCACCCCCGGCGGGACAGGGGGTGAGCAGTTCTTC. Amino acids: CASTPGGTGGEQFF.

J is TRBJ1-5 and V is TRBV7-9; the D gene is possibly TRBD1 (6 bases). The V end lost 4 bases, the J end lost 2 bases, and 15 bases lay between the germline ends. The CDR3 runs to 16 residues. Germline lookup yields CDR1 SEHNR and CDR2 FQNEAQ (reference sequence). CDR3 sequence: CASSSRGIRGNQPQHF. The CDR3 region has the DNA TGTGCCAGCAGCTCGAGGGGGATCCGGGGCAATCAGCCCCAGCATTTT.

The gene calls are TRBV9 and TRBJ2-1; perhaps TRBD2 as D (5 bases). Germline loops: CDR1 SGDLS, CDR2 YYNGEE. The CDR3 is 15 residues long. Trimming pared 6 bases from V and 0 bases from J, leaving 13 bases between. The CDR3 bases are TGTGCCAGCACCGAGGGTGGGAGCTCCTACAATGAGCAGTTCTTC. Amino acids: CASTEGGSSYNEQFF. The full variable domain, its missing parts supplied by reference TRBV9 and TRBJ2-1, is DSGVTQTPKHLITATGQRVTLRCSPRSGDLSVYWYQQSLDQGLQFLIQYYNGEERAKGNILERFSAQQFPDLHSELNLSSLELGDSALYFCASTEGGSSYNEQFFGPGTRLTVL.

V is TRBV4-1 and J is TRBJ1-2, with D hard to call. From germline, CDR1 is MGHRA and CDR2 YSYEKL. The CDR3 has 15 amino acids. The germline V and J ends were trimmed by 2 bases and 7 bases, with 17 bases remaining between them. The CDR3 here is CASSQLNRGVSGYTF. DNA for the CDR3: TGCGCCAGCAGCCAACTCAATCGGGGAGTAAGTGGCTACACCTTC.

V is TRBV7-7 and J is TRBJ2-3; 8 nucleotides match TRBD2. The CDR3 totals 13 residues. V lost 6 bases, J lost 4 bases, and 3 bases stayed unmatched. Germline V CDR1 and CDR2: SSHAT, FNYEAQ (reference sequence). The CDR3 DNA reads TGTGCCAGCAGTCCCGGGGGGGCAGATACGCAGTATTTT. It translates to CASSPGGADTQYF.

This chain links TRBV18 with TRBJ2-2; 8 bases agree with TRBD1. The germline V gene has CDR1 KGHSH and CDR2 LQKENI. The CDR3 spans 14 residues. V trimming: 10 bases; J trimming: 1 base; junction bases outside the gene matches: 5. DNA of the CDR3: TGTGCCACCCCCGGGACAGGGAACACCGGGGAGCTGTTTTTT. This gives the protein CATPGTGNTGELFF. The variable domain in full, with the rest retrieved from reference TRBV18 and TRBJ2-2, is NAGVMQNPRHLVRRRGQEARLRCSPMKGHSHVYWYRQLPEEGLKFMVYLQKENIIDESGMPKERFSAEFPKEGPSILRIQQVVRGDSAAYFCATPGTGNTGELFFGEGSRLTVL.

V is TRBV14 and J is TRBJ1-2; 10 bases are shared with TRBD1. This CDR3 region has 16 residues. Trimming took 0 bases from V and 8 from J; bases not matched to a gene: 9. CDR1 SGHDN and CDR2 FVKESK come from the germline V gene. CDR3 protein: CASSQDMGQGTVGYTF. The DNA of the CDR3 is TGTGCCAGCAGCCAAGATATGGGACAGGGGACTGTCGGCTACACCTTC.

This chain connects TRBV7-4 to TRBJ2-7; weak D call: TRBD2 (7 bases). This CDR3 contains 16 residues. With 6 bases removed from V and 0 bases from J, the gap between germline ends came to 18 bases. Germline-derived CDR1 and CDR2 are SGHVT and SQSDAQ. The CDR3 coding sequence is TGTGCCAGCAGTGTGGGGGGCGGGGGCCTCTCCTACGAGCAGTACTTC. Translated: CASSVGGGGLSYEQYF.

CDR3 bases: TGTGCCAGCAGCTTAAAGGGGGAGACCCAGTACTTC. Its protein is CASSLKGETQYF. The V gene is TRBV7-6, the J gene TRBJ2-5, with D perhaps TRBD1 (5 bases). CDR1 SGHVS and CDR2 FNYEAQ come from the germline V gene. This CDR3 spans 12 amino acids. V lost 2 bases and J lost 5, with 6 bases in between.

V and J are TRBV6-6 and TRBJ1-4, with D tentatively TRBD1 (5 bases). Deletions cut 4 bases from V and 8 bases from J, with 8 bases between. The CDR3 consists of 12 residues. The germline V gene encodes CDR1 MNHNY and CDR2 SVGAGI (reference sequence). CDR3 sequence (DNA): TGTGCCAGCAGTTCGAACAGGGAAAAACTGTTTTTT. It codes for CASSSNREKLFF.

This clone was counted between two and nine times. This rearrangement joins TRBV5-6 to TRBJ1-5; 8 nucleotides match TRBD1. Germline CDR1 reads SGHDT; CDR2 reads YYEEEE. The trim removed 0 bases at V and 4 bases at J, leaving 9 bases unmatched. The CDR3 sequence is 17 residues long. The chain's CDR3 is CASSLGSRTGRNQPQHF. The CDR3, as DNA: TGTGCCAGCAGCTTGGGAAGCAGGACAGGGCGGAATCAGCCCCAGCATTTT.

The gene calls are TRBV4-1 and TRBJ1-4; maybe TRBD1 (5 bases). Germline V CDR1 and CDR2: MGHRA, YSYEKL. Trimming took 2 bases from V and 0 from J, leaving 19 bases between them. The CDR3 runs to 19 residues. The CDR3 DNA follows: TGCGCCAGCAGCCAAACCCACCAGGGCCGAGATGCAACTAATGAAAAACTGTTTTTT. Encoded protein: CASSQTHQGRDATNEKLFF.

The gene calls are TRBV13 and TRBJ1-2; no definite D call. V shed 3 bases and J shed 8 bases, with 19 bases lying between them. This CDR3 spans 15 amino acids. The germline gives CDR1 PRHDT, CDR2 FYEKMQ (reference sequence). This chain's CDR3 is CASSLDGGVLRGYTF. The CDR3, as DNA: TGTGCCAGCAGCTTGGACGGCGGGGTATTGAGGGGCTACACCTTC.